Listed here are 18 T cell receptor beta chains from one sample, sequenced in a study of blood T cell repertoires in COVID-19. Method: immunoSEQ multiplex PCR; TCRdb's copy keeps in-frame clones and lacks some. Among about 100,000 clones listed, 70% to 80% were seen once. The sequenced sample consisted of peripheral blood. The receptors were sampled from a man in his sixties or seventies with active or convalescent COVID-19.

The chain combines TRBV7-3 with TRBJ2-3; D perhaps matches TRBD1 (6 bases). The CDR3 runs 13 residues. The germline V gene encodes CDR1 SGHTA and CDR2 FQGTGA. Deletions cut 4 bases from V and 4 bases from J, with 9 bases between. CDR3 amino acids: CASSSTGSDTQYF. The CDR3 DNA sequence: TGTGCCAGCAGCTCCACAGGGTCAGATACGCAGTATTTT.

V usage is TRBV27 and J usage is TRBJ2-7; 9 bases map to TRBD1. Germline CDR1 and CDR2: MNHEY and SMNVEV (reference sequence). This CDR3 has 15 residues. V trimming: 4 bases; J trimming: 4 bases; junction bases outside the gene matches: 8. CDR3 sequence (DNA): TGTGCCAGCAGTTCCCTGGGGACAGGGACATACGAGCAGTACTTC. This encodes CASSSLGTGTYEQYF.

The chain combines TRBV9 with TRBJ2-3, with no clear D. Germline-derived CDR1 and CDR2 are SGDLS and YYNGEE. The V end lost 4 bases, the J end lost 1 base, and 10 bases lay between the germline ends. The CDR3 has 14 residues. The CDR3 sequence: CASSPRVGTDTQYF. The CDR3 DNA reads TGTGCCAGCAGCCCCCGGGTCGGCACAGATACGCAGTATTTT.

V and J are TRBV21-1 and TRBJ2-1; the table's D call, TRBD1, was not checked against the DNA. TRBV21-1 is termed a pseudogene. The CDR3 totals 20 residues. CDR3 protein: CASSKARGRGLISSYNEQFF. The CDR3 coding sequence is TGTGCCAGCAGCAAAGCGCGTGGCAGGGGGCTAATCAGCTCCTACAATGAGCAGTTCTTC.

The chain joins TRBV6-2 or TRBV6-3 to TRBJ2-4; TRBD2 matches 7 bases. The germline V gene encodes CDR1 MNHEY and CDR2 SVGEGT. Losses at the gene ends were 0 bases for V and 15 bases for J; bases not matched to a gene: 11. This CDR3 has 14 residues. The CDR3 nucleotides read TGTGCCAGCAGTTACTCGACAAGAGGGAGGGCTCTGTACTTC. Translated, it gives CASSYSTRGRALYF.

The V and J genes are TRBV19 and TRBJ2-1, with 9 bases that match TRBD1. Germline-derived CDR1 and CDR2 are LNHDA and SQIVND (reference sequence). The CDR3 consists of 15 residues. Trimming took 7 bases from V and 4 from J; bases not matched to a gene: 8. The DNA of the CDR3 is TGTGCCAGTAAAGAGGACAGGGGATTTTACAATGAGCAGTTCTTC. Protein sequence: CASKEDRGFYNEQFF.

The count of this clone is one. V is TRBV7-2 and J is TRBJ1-3, with 7 bases lining up with TRBD1. Germline V gene data show CDR1 as SGHTA and CDR2 as FQGNSA. V shed 5 bases, J shed 4 bases, and the junction held 5 bases outside the gene matches. This CDR3 spans 14 amino acids. This chain's CDR3 is CASSARDSGNTIYF. The DNA for the CDR3 is TGTGCCAGCAGCGCCCGGGACAGCGGAAACACCATATATTTT.

A few counts support this clone. The J gene is TRBJ1-1, the V gene TRBV18; a weak D match, TRBD1 (6 bases). Deletions cut 6 bases from V and 3 bases from J, with 17 bases between. CDR1 KGHSH and CDR2 LQKENI come from the germline V gene. The CDR3 loop spans 15 amino acids. The CDR3 nucleotides read TGTGCCAGCTCCCTCTTAGGGGGGGTAGACACTGAAGCTTTCTTT. This gives the protein CASSLLGGVDTEAFF.

V usage is TRBV11-2 and J usage is TRBJ2-5, with 10 bases aligning to TRBD2. V lost 3 bases to trimming and J lost 5 bases; unmatched junction nucleotides: 15. The CDR3 spans 18 residues. The germline gives CDR1 SGHAT, CDR2 FQNNGV. CDR3 sequence (DNA): TGTGCCAGCAGCTTTAACCTAGCGGGGGTCGGAGGTAGGGAGACCCAGTACTTC. It is translated as CASSFNLAGVGGRETQYF. The entire variable domain, with the rest obtained from reference TRBV11-2 and TRBJ2-5, is as follows: EAGVAQSPRYKIIEKRQSVAFWCNPISGHATLYWYQQILGQGPKLLIQFQNNGVVDDSQLPKDRFSAERLKGVDSTLKIQPAKLEDSAVYLCASSFNLAGVGGRETQYFGPGTRLLVL.

The CDR3 region is CASSIRGEYEQYF. CDR3 sequence (DNA): TGTGCCAGCAGTATTAGGGGCGAATACGAGCAGTACTTC. The rearrangement links TRBV27 to TRBJ2-7; the D gene is possibly TRBD1 (5 bases). This CDR3 comprises 13 residues. The germline V gene encodes CDR1 MNHEY and CDR2 SMNVEV (reference sequence). Trimming shortened V by 5 bases and J by 4 bases, and 12 bases separated the two germline ends.

This chain connects TRBV7-2 to TRBJ2-4; D is undetermined. This CDR3 is 15 amino acids long. Germline CDR1 and CDR2: SGHTA and FQGNSA. V lost 4 bases, J lost 7 bases, and 17 bases lay in between. CDR3 region: CASSSPSYSGNIQYF. The CDR3 DNA reads as TGTGCCAGCAGCTCACCCTCCTACTCTGGTAACATTCAGTACTTC.

The rearrangement links TRBV7-9 to TRBJ2-7; tentative D call: TRBD1 (6 bases). CDR1 is SEHNR, CDR2 FQNEAQ, per germline (reference sequence). Trimming took 6 bases from V and 2 from J, leaving 20 bases between them. This CDR3 spans 16 amino acids. As DNA, the CDR3 is TGTGCCAGCAGTCCGGATGGTGGGACACCTACCTACGAGCAGTACTTC. Translating gives CASSPDGGTPTYEQYF.

The chain uses TRBV11-3 and TRBJ2-7; D gene ambiguous. CDR3 length: 12 amino acids. The germline V gene encodes CDR1 SGHNT and CDR2 YENEEA. Trimming cost V 0 bases and J 3 bases, with 3 bases left between them. This chain's CDR3 is CASSLDSYEQYF. In DNA, the CDR3 is TGTGCCAGCAGCTTAGACAGCTACGAGCAGTACTTC.

The rearrangement joins TRBV11-3 to TRBJ2-1, with D possibly matching TRBD2 (6 bases). The CDR3 contains 15 residues. CDR1 is SGHNT and CDR2 is YENEEA in the germline V gene. V gave up 2 bases and J gave up 9 bases, with 17 bases separating them. CDR3 coding DNA: TGTGCCAGCAGCTTATGGAAAACGGGAGTGGGTGAGCAGTTCTTC. Encoded protein: CASSLWKTGVGEQFF. Full variable domain (missing parts from reference TRBV11-3 and TRBJ2-1): EAGVVQSPRYKIIEKKQPVAFWCNPISGHNTLYWYLQNLGQGPELLIRYENEEAVDDSQLPKDRFSAERLKGVDSTLKIQPAELGDSAVYLCASSLWKTGVGEQFFGPGTRLTVL.

The chain has TRBV2 and TRBJ2-1, with TRBD2 as a possible D gene (5 bases). CDR1 and CDR2 (germline): SNHLY, FYNNEI. The V gene lost 6 bases and the J gene lost 9 bases, with 15 bases spanning the gap. This CDR3 is built from 13 residues. The DNA for the CDR3 is TGTGCCAGCAGCCCAGACCCCCGGGGTGAGCAGTTCTTC. It is translated as CASSPDPRGEQFF.

This chain links TRBV19 with TRBJ1-2, with D possibly being TRBD1 (6 bases). Trimming left V 8 bases short and J 4 bases short, with 14 bases between. The length of the CDR3 is 13 residues. The germline CDR1 and CDR2 sequences are LNHDA and SQIVND (reference sequence). The CDR3: CASSPDRVYGYTF. CDR3 DNA sequence: TGTGCCAGTTCCCCGGACAGAGTCTATGGCTACACCTTC.

The chain joins TRBV5-1 to TRBJ1-1; 11 nucleotides agree with TRBD1. This CDR3 is built from 18 residues. The V gene's germline CDR1 is SGHRS and CDR2 YFSETQ. V dropped 2 bases and J dropped 2; count of bases not matched to a gene: 11. The CDR3 DNA is TGCGCCAGCAGCTTCGGACAGGGGGCCCCAATGAAAAACACTGAAGCTTTCTTT. Translated, it gives CASSFGQGAPMKNTEAFF.

This sequence joins TRBV5-6 and TRBJ2-7; 7 bases are shared with TRBD1. The germline CDR1 and CDR2 sequences are SGHDT and YYEEEE. J was trimmed by 7 bases and V by 4 bases; bases with no gene match: 11. This CDR3 comprises 14 residues. CDR3 in DNA: TGTGCCAGCAGCCTCTTGGGACAGACCCTAGAGCAGTACTTC. Encoded protein: CASSLLGQTLEQYF.